This T cell receptor (beta chain) derives from a study of CD8+CD57+ T cells in acquired aplastic anemia. TCR beta VDJ and CDR3 were profiled, and genomic DNA was the template. TCRdb fed the reads into MiXCR, producing one record per CDR3 protein. The table includes approximately 59,000 distinct CDR3 sequences, around 57% detected once. Whole-study findings and limits: A set of some 28 CD8+ CDR3 sequences was shared between patients and controls, and these sequences appeared highly expressed in patients.

Concerning this clonotype itself: Its target is not known.

Sequencing was done on patients that had shown CD8+CD57+ cell expansion by flow cytometry. A severe acquired aplastic anemia diagnosis applied to all patients. V was cut by 5 bases and J by 5 bases, with 16 bases left in between. Germline CDR1 and CDR2: KGHDR and SFDVKD. This CDR3 has 15 residues. The TCR was taken from a human donor with aplastic anemia. Sequencing input: sorted CD4+, CD8+, or CD8+CD57+ T cells (not recorded which) from PBMCs. The rearrangement joins TRBV24-1 to TRBJ2-3, with TRBD1 as a possible D gene (5 bases). CDR3 sequence: CATSGSQGRGDTQYF. For the CDR3, the DNA is TGTGCCACCAGTGGATCTCAGGGAAGGGGAGATACGCAGTATTTT.